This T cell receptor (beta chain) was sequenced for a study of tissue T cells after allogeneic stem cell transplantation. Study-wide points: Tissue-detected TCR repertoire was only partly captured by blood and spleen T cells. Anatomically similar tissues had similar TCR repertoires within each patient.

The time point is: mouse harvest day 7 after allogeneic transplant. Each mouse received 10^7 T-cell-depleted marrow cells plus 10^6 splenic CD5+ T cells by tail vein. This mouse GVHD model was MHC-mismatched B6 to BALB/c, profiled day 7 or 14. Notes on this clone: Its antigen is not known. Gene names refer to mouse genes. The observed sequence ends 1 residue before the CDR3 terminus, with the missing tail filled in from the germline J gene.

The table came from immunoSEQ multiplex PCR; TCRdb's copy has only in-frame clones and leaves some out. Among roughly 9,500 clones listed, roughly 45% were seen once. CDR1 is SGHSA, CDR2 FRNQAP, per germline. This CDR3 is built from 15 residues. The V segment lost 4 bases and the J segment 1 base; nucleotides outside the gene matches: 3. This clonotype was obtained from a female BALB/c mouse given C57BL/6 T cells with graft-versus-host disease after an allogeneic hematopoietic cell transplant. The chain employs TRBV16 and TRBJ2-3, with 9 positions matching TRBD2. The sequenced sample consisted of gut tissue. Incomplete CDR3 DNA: TGTGCAAGCAGCTCTGGACTGGGGCGTGCAGAAACGCTGTAT. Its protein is CASSSGLGRAETLY. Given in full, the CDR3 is CASSSGLGRAETLYF.